The entry below describes one TCR beta chain. The target antigen is unknown. This sample stems from a study of shared clonotypes between healthy human individuals. Study context: Per donor, CD8 memory used one plate, CD8 naive used two, CD4 memory used three and CD4 naive used three. Study-level points and caveats: The low donor count limited represented genetic and exposure-history diversity.

Germline V gives CDR1 SEHNR, CDR2 FQNEAQ (reference sequence). The trim removed 3 bases at V and 3 bases at J, leaving 7 bases unmatched. This CDR3 comprises 16 residues. Naive-designated CD8 cells lacked CD45RO, were positively enriched for CCR7, and omitted terminally differentiated effector memory CD45RA+ cells. Each sorted subset replicate got 200 ng genomic DNA, tens of thousands of genomes. Sequencing was performed with immunoSEQ multiplex PCR; in TCRdb, only in-frame clones are kept and a portion is missing. Of 1.5 million to 2.5 million clones listed, 85% to 95% were seen once; the top ten hold 1% to 1.5%.

The clonotype originates from a man aged 18 to 35 in good health. The sequencing sample was made of naive CD8+ T cells sorted from blood. The chain couples TRBV7-9 to TRBJ1-1; 10 bases match TRBD1. CDR3 nucleotide sequence: TGTGCCAGCAGCTTTAGTAAGGGACAGGGGTACACTGAAGCTTTCTTT. It translates to CASSFSKGQGYTEAFF.